The present T cell receptor beta chain was sequenced within a study of T cells in Graves' hyperthyroidism and ophthalmopathy. Study outcomes and limitations: Ophthalmopathy could be told apart from stable hyperthyroidism with a 13 V-J model. Most clonotypes expanded in the thyroid (above 0.001) were also present in blood.

Diagnosis relied on clinical symptoms, serum thyroxine and TRAb, thyroid ultrasound and orbital computed tomography. Germline CDR1 is MDHEN and CDR2 is SYDVKM. The CDR3 is made up of 15 amino acids. Trimming removed 6 bases at V and 3 bases at J, with 14 bases between. RNA transcripts yielded amplified TCR beta CDR3 regions. RT-PCR in the first round (using the HTBI primer set) targeted the TCR CDR3. TCRdb re-derived calls from the multiplex PCR reads in MiXCR, one entry per CDR3 protein. This table holds approximately 510,000 distinct CDR3 sequences, roughly 20% found once. On this clonotype: The target antigen is unknown.

The sample consisted of blood. The chain employs TRBV28 and TRBJ2-2; tentative D call: TRBD1 (5 bases). The receptor comes from a man aged 18 to 29 with Graves' hyperthyroidism. The CDR3 spells CASSPIQGYTGELFF. CDR3 bases: TGTGCCAGCAGCCCAATTCAGGGTTACACCGGGGAGCTGTTTTTT.